Shown below are 4 T cell receptor beta chains from a single sample sequenced in a study of CD8 T cells in Susac syndrome. With random hexamers, roughly 0.45 to 1 ug RNA was reverse transcribed. Each CDR3 protein gets one entry after TCRdb re-called the immunoSEQ multiplex PCR reads with MiXCR. This repertoire shows about 180,000 distinct CDR3 sequences, approximately 95% found once; its top ten account for approximately 0.12%. Specimen: CD4+ T cells from PBMCs. The source of these receptors is a human donor with Susac syndrome.

A single count supports this clonotype. The chain is built from TRBV20-1 and TRBJ2-5; D is perhaps TRBD2 (5 bases). Per germline, CDR1 DFQATT and CDR2 SNEGSKA (reference sequence). Deletions cut 0 bases from V and 4 bases from J, with 15 bases between. CDR3 length: 15 residues. DNA of the CDR3: TGCAGTGCTAGAGACCCCCGTACAAGCGGAGAGACCCAGTACTTC. It is translated as CSARDPRTSGETQYF.

This clonotype was seen a single time. The rearrangement joins TRBV14 to TRBJ1-5, with 8 bases that match TRBD1. Unmatched junction bases numbered 7, after V lost 4 bases and J lost 11 bases. This CDR3 is 13 amino acids long. The germline V gene encodes CDR1 SGHDN and CDR2 FVKESK. CDR3 sequence (DNA): TGTGCCAGCAGCCGAGACAGGGGCGATGCCCAGCATTTT. It yields the protein CASSRDRGDAQHF.

The genes are TRBV24-1 and TRBJ1-2; no clear D gene. Trimming removed 5 bases at V and 4 bases at J, with 16 bases between. The germline CDR1 and CDR2 sequences are KGHDR and SFDVKD. The CDR3 covers 15 residues. The DNA of the CDR3 is TGTGCCACCAGTGTCCCCACCGGCAGCATCTATGGCTACACCTTC. Protein sequence: CATSVPTGSIYGYTF.

This sequence joins TRBV20-1 and TRBJ2-1, with 9 bases fitting TRBD2. From germline, CDR1 is DFQATT and CDR2 SNEGSKA (reference sequence). The CDR3 consists of 15 residues. Trimming at V came to 5 bases and at J to 6 bases, leaving 11 bases not matched to a gene. The CDR3 sequence: CSAPPGGRATNEQFF. The CDR3 coding sequence is TGCAGTGCTCCTCCTGGCGGGAGGGCCACCAATGAGCAGTTCTTC.